This T cell receptor (beta chain) was documented in a study of T cell changes during pregnancy in multiple sclerosis. Clones were read by immunoSEQ multiplex PCR, and TCRdb kept only the in-frame ones, dropping some. The data show approximately 70,000 clones, 92% seen once. V was clipped by 2 bases and J by 0 bases; unmatched bases: 6. Germline CDR1 is SGHRS and CDR2 is YFSETQ. The CDR3 length is 16 residues. This sample comprised peripheral blood, obtained in the second trimester of pregnancy. J is TRBJ1-1 and V is TRBV5-1; 8 nucleotides line up with TRBD1. The sequence derives from a female donor in good health, enrolled as a control in a pregnancy study. The CDR3 DNA reads TGCGCCAGCAGCTTCTCAGGACAGGGTTTGAACACTGAAGCTTTCTTT. Translated, it gives CASSFSGQGLNTEAFF.